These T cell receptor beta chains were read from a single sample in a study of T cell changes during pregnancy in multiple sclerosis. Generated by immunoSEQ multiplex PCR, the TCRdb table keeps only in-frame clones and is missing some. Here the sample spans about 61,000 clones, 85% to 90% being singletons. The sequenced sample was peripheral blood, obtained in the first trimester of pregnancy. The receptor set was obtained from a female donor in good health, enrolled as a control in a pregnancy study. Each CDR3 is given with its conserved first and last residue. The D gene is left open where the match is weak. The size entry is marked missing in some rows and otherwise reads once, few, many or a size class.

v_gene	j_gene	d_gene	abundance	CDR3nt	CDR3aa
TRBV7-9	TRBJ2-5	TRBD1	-	TGTGCCAGCAGCGCCTCCGGGACAGACCAGGAGACCCAGTACTTC	CASSASGTDQETQYF
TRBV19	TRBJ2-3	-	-	TGTGCCAGCGGGGAACAGGGAACAGATACGCAGTATTTT	CASGEQGTDTQYF
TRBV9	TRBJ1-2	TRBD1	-	TGTGCCAGCAGCGTGGGACAGGATAACCCCTATGGCTACACCTTC	CASSVGQDNPYGYTF
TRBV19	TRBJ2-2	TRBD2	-	TGTGCCAGTAGTGGCTCTCGGACTAGCGGGGGTTACACCGGGGAGCTGTTTTTT	CASSGSRTSGGYTGELFF
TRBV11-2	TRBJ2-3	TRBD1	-	TGTGCCAGCAGCTCACCCTCACAGGGGAGTACGCAGTATTTT	CASSSPSQGSTQYF
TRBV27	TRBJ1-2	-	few	TGTGCCAGCAGTACCCGGAGCGCTACGATCGGCTACACCTTC	CASSTRSATIGYTF
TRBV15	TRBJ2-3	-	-	TGTGCCACCAGCAGAGACAGGGGCACAGATACGCAGTATTTT	CATSRDRGTDTQYF
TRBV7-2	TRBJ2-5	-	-	TGTGCCAGCAGCTTAGCATCGGTTCAAGAGACCCAGTACTTC	CASSLASVQETQYF
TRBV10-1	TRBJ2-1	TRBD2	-	TGCGCCAGCAGTGATCGTAGCGGGACCCTTTTTAATGAGCAGTTCTTC	CASSDRSGTLFNEQFF
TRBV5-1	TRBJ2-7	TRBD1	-	TGCGCCAGCAGCTTGGCCGGGACAGAGTTCTCCTACGAGCAGTACTTC	CASSLAGTEFSYEQYF
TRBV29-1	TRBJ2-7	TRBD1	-	TGCAGCGTGGCCGGGACAGGGGCCGAGCAGTACTTC	CSVAGTGAEQYF
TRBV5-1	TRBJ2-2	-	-	TGCGCCAGCAGCTCACAGGGAAGCGTAACCGGGGAGCTGTTTTTT	CASSSQGSVTGELFF
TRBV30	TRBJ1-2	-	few	TGTGCCTGGGGAGGGGCACCAGAAGCTAACTATGGCTACACCTTC	CAWGGAPEANYGYTF
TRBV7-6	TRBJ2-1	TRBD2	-	TGTGCCAGCGGGAAAGCGGGGGGGAATTTCAATGAGCAGTTCTTC	CASGKAGGNFNEQFF
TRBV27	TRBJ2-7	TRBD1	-	TGTGCCAGCAGTTCAAGACAGACAGGGGAGGAGCAGTACTTC	CASSSRQTGEEQYF
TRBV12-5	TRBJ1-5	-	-	TGTGCTAGTGGTTTGGTACGGGACATTAGCAATCAGCCCCAGCATTTT	CASGLVRDISNQPQHF
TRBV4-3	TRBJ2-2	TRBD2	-	TGCGCCAGCAGCCAAGATTCTAGCGGGGGAAGTTACACCGGGGAGCTGTTTTTT	CASSQDSSGGSYTGELFF
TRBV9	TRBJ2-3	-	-	TGTGCCAGCAGCGGGACAATACTAAACACAGATACGCAGTATTTT	CASSGTILNTDTQYF
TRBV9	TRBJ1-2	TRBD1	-	TGTGCCAGCAGCGTAGCACCGACAGGGGACGGCTACACCTTC	CASSVAPTGDGYTF
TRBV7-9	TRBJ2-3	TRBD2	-	TGTGCCACTCGTATAGCGGGGGGTGGAGATACGCAGTATTTT	CATRIAGGGDTQYF
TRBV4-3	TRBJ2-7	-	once	TGCGCCAGCAGCCAAGATCCCGACTCGACCTACGAGCAGTACTTC	CASSQDPDSTYEQYF
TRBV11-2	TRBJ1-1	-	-	TGTGCCAGCAGCTTGGACGAAGGGGGTCGCACTGAAGCTTTCTTT	CASSLDEGGRTEAFF
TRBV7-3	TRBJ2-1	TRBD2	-	TGTGCCAGCAGTACTAGCGGGGTCTCGGGTGAGCAGTTCTTC	CASSTSGVSGEQFF
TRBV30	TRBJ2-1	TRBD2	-	TGTGCCTGGAGTTTGGGACTAGCGGTGGGTGAGCAGTTCTTC	CAWSLGLAVGEQFF
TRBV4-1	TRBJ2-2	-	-	TGCGCCAGCAGCCTCGGCCCCGGGTCCCAGGGGGAGCTGTTTTTT	CASSLGPGSQGELFF
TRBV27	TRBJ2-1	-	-	TGTGCCAGCAGTTTTGGGAGCTACAATGAGCAGTTCTTC	CASSFGSYNEQFF
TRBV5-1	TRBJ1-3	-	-	TGCGCCAGCAGCTTGGCAGGGTCTGGAAACACCATATATTTT	CASSLAGSGNTIYF
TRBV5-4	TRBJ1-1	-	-	TGTGCCAGCAGCCGACCAGGGGCTGAAGCTTTCTTT	CASSRPGAEAFF
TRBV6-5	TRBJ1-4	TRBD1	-	TGTGCCAGCAGTTACGCCCACAGGGGGACTAATGAAAAACTGTTTTTT	CASSYAHRGTNEKLFF
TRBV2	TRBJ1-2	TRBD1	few	TGTGCCAGCAGCCGATCGACAGGGCCCTATGGCTACACCTTC	CASSRSTGPYGYTF
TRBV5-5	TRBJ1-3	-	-	TGTGCCAGCATAGGAAACACCATATATTTT	CASIGNTIYF
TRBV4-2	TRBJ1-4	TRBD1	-	TGTGCCAGCAGCCAAGAAACCCCCGGGACAGGGAATGAAAAACTGTTTTTT	CASSQETPGTGNEKLFF
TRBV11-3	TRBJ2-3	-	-	TGTGCCAGCAGCTTAAATGGGAGAGGCACAGATACGCAGTATTTT	CASSLNGRGTDTQYF
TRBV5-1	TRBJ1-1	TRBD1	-	TGCGCCAGCAGCTCGATCGGACAGGGGAACACTGAAGCTTTCTTT	CASSSIGQGNTEAFF
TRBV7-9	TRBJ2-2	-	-	TGTGCCAGCAGCTTAGGAGGGATAGACACCGGGGAGCTGTTTTTT	CASSLGGIDTGELFF
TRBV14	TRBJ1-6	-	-	TGTGCCAGCAGCCAAGGAGTCGGACCCCTCCACTTT	CASSQGVGPLHF
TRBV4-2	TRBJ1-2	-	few	TGTGCCAGCAGCCAACCGGGGGGCTTGAATTCTGGCTACACCTTC	CASSQPGGLNSGYTF
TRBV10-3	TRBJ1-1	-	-	TGTGCCATCACCATCGACTACAGGGAAACTGAAGCTTTCTTT	CAITIDYRETEAFF
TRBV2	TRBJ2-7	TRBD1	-	TGTGCCAGCAGTGAACGGACAGGGGGACCCGCCTACGAGCAGTACTTC	CASSERTGGPAYEQYF
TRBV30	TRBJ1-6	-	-	TGTGCCTGGAACGTCGGTTTGATTAATTCACCCCTCCACTTT	CAWNVGLINSPLHF
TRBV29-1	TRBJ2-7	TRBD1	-	TGCAGCGTTGAGCACCTTAGACAGGGGCGGGCCGAGCAGTACTTC	CSVEHLRQGRAEQYF
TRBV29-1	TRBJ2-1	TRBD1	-	TGCAGCGTTGAAGACAGGGGGCACTACAATGAGCAGTTCTTC	CSVEDRGHYNEQFF
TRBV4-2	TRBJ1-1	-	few	TGTGCCAGCAGCCAAGGCGGTATGAACACTGAAGCTTTCTTT	CASSQGGMNTEAFF
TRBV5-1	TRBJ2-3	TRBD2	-	TGCGCCAGCAGCTTAAACCTAGCGGGGGGGACGGATACGCAGTATTTT	CASSLNLAGGTDTQYF
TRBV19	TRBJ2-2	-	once	TGTGCCAGTAGTATAGGGGGACAGAACACCGGGGAGCTGTTTTTT	CASSIGGQNTGELFF